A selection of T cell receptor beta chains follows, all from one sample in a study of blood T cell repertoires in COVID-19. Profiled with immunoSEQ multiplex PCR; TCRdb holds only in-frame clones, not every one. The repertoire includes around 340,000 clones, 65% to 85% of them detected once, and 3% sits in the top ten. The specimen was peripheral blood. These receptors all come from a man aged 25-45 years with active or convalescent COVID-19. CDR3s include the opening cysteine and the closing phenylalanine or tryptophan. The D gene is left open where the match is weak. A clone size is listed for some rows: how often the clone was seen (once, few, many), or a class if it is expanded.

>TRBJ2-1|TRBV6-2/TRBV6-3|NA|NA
TGTGCCAGCAGTCTAGCAAGCTACAATGAGCAGTTCTTC
CASSLASYNEQFF
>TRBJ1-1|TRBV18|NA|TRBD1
TGTGCCAGCTCACCCCAGGGGGTAACTGAAGCTTTCTTT
CASSPQGVTEAFF
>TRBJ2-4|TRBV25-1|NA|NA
TGTGCCAGCAGGCCGACAGAAGCCAAAAACATTCAGTACTTC
CASRPTEAKNIQYF
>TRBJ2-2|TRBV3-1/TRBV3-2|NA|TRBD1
TGTGCCAGCAGCCAAGGGACAGGGGGCACCGGGGAGCTGTTTTTT
CASSQGTGGTGELFF
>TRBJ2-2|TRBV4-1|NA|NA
TGCGCCAGCAGCCAAGTTTTGACAGAGGCGAACACCGGGGAGCTGTTTTTT
CASSQVLTEANTGELFF
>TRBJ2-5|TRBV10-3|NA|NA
TGTGCCGTCAAAAACGGAGAGACCCAGTACTTC
CAVKNGETQYF
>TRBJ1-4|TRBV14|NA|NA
TGTGCCAGCAGCGACCGGGACATCAGAAAACTGTTTTTT
CASSDRDIRKLFF
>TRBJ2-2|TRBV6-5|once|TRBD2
TGTGCCAGCAGTTATTCAGGCGGGAGCAGCACCGGGGAGCTGTTTTTT
CASSYSGGSSTGELFF
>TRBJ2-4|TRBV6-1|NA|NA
TGTGCCAGCAGTGAGCCCCGGGACACTCAGTACTTC
CASSEPRDTQYF
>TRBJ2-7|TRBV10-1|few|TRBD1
TGCGCCAGCAGTGAGTTCGGACAGGGGGGCTACGAGCAGTACTTC
CASSEFGQGGYEQYF
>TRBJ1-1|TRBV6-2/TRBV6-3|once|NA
TGTGCCAGCAGTTACTCCTACAGCTCTGAAGCTTTCTTT
CASSYSYSSEAFF
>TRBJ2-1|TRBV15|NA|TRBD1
TGTGCCACCAGCGACGACAGGGGATACAATGAGCAGTTCTTC
CATSDDRGYNEQFF
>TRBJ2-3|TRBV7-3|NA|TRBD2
TGTGCCAGCAGCCGGTCGACTAGCGGGACCACAGATACGCAGTATTTT
CASSRSTSGTTDTQYF
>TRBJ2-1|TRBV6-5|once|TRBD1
TGTGCCAGCAGTTACTTGGGACAGGGGGGGAATGAGCAGTTCTTC
CASSYLGQGGNEQFF
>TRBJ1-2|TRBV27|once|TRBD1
TGTGCCAGCAGTTCTTACAGGGGATGGGGCTACACCTTC
CASSSYRGWGYTF
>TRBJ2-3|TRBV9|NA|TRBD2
TGTGCCAGCAGCGTAGGTCTAGCGGGGGTGGATACGCAGTATTTT
CASSVGLAGVDTQYF
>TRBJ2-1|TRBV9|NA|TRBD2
TGTGCCAGCAGCGGAGGGCTGAAGGGAGCGGGGGACAATGAGCAGTTCTTC
CASSGGLKGAGDNEQFF
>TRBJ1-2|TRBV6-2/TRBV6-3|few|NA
TGTGCCAGCAGTTACACCAGGGCGGACTATGGCTACACCTTC
CASSYTRADYGYTF
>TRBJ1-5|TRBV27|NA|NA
TGTGCCAGCAGTTTAAACAGTTACAATCAGCCCCAGCATTTT
CASSLNSYNQPQHF
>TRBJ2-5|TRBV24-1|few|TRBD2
TGTGCCACCACCGGCGGGGGAAATGAAGAGACCCAGTACTTC
CATTGGGNEETQYF
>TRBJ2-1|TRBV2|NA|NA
TGTGCCAGCAGGGGAATACAGGGCGAGCAGTTCTTC
CASRGIQGEQFF
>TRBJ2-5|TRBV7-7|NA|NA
TGTGCCAGCAGCCCTAGCCCCCCTGTAGGGCGGGAGACCCAGTACTTC
CASSPSPPVGRETQYF
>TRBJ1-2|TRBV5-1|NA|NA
TGCGCCAGCAGCTTGCAGACGGGAGTTTATGGCTACACCTTC
CASSLQTGVYGYTF
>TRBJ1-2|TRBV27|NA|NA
TGTGCCAGCAGTTTTGGCAGGGCCCACAACTATGGCTACACCTTC
CASSFGRAHNYGYTF
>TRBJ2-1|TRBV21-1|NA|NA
TGTGCCAGCACCCAAAAATTAAAGTCAGACTACAATGAGCAGTTCTTC
CASTQKLKSDYNEQFF
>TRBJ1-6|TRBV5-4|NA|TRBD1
TGTGCCAGCAGCGGACCGGGACAGCGGAATTCACCCCTCCACTTT
CASSGPGQRNSPLHF
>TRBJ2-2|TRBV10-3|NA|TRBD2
TGTGCCATCAGTGAGACTAGCGGAGGCACCGGGGAGCTGTTTTTT
CAISETSGGTGELFF
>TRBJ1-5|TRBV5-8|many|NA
TGTGCCAGCAGCGGGGCAGAAAGGGGGTGGAGGAGCAATCAGCCCCAGCATTTT
CASSGAERGWRSNQPQHF
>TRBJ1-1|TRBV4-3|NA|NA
TGCGCCAGCAGCCTTCATAAACTGGCCCCCCGCAAAACCGGGACAACGAACACTGAAGCTTTCTTT
CASSLHKLAPRKTGTTNTEAFF
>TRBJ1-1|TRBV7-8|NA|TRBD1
TGTGCCAGCAGCTTCGGGACAGCTTATAACACTGAAGCTTTCTTT
CASSFGTAYNTEAFF